These T cell receptor beta chains were read from a single sample in a study of shared clonotypes between healthy human individuals. Repertoires were generated with immunoSEQ multiplex PCR, while TCRdb's copy carries only in-frame clones and drops some. The table shows about 2.4 million clones, with around 94% occurring only once. Material for sequencing was naive CD4+ T cells sorted from blood. The receptor set was obtained from a man between 18 and 35 years old in good health. CDR3s include the opening cysteine and the closing phenylalanine or tryptophan. The order of the fields is D gene, V gene, J gene, CDR3 DNA, CDR3 protein. D genes are given only for firm matches.

>NA|TRBV6-1|TRBJ2-6
TGTGCCAGCAGTGATCCGCCAGGGACTGGGGCCAACGTCCTGACTTTC
CASSDPPGTGANVLTF
>TRBD1|TRBV27|TRBJ1-2
TGTGCCAGCAGTCCTTCCCAGACAGGGTCCAATGCTAACTATGGCTACACCTTC
CASSPSQTGSNANYGYTF
>TRBD1|TRBV5-4|TRBJ1-5
TGTGCCAGCAGCTCCGGCGGGACAGTTGGTCAGCCCCAGCATTTT
CASSSGGTVGQPQHF
>NA|TRBV5-8|TRBJ2-2
TGTGCCAGCAGCTTACAGACGAAAACGAACACCGGGGAGCTGTTTTTT
CASSLQTKTNTGELFF
>NA|TRBV6-6|TRBJ1-5
TGTGCCAGCAGACCGGACAGTACATGGTGGCCCCAGCATTTT
CASRPDSTWWPQHF
>TRBD2|TRBV11-3|TRBJ2-1
TGTGCCAGCAGCTTAGGGGGCGGGAGCTCCTACAATGAGCAGTTCTTC
CASSLGGGSSYNEQFF
>TRBD1|TRBV5-1|TRBJ2-7
TGCGCCAGCAGCTTAGACCCGGGGGGTGGGACAGGGAACTACGAGCAGTACTTC
CASSLDPGGGTGNYEQYF
>NA|TRBV7-9|TRBJ2-7
TGTGCCAGCAGCTACGAGTTCACCGCGGCCCGATACGAGCAGTACTTC
CASSYEFTAARYEQYF
>TRBD1|TRBV10-3|TRBJ2-7
TGTGCCATCAGTGGCACCGACAGGGATCGAGGCTACGAGCAGTACTTC
CAISGTDRDRGYEQYF
>TRBD2|TRBV5-4|TRBJ2-5
TGTGCCAGCAGCGTGGGACTAGCGGAACAAGAGACCCAGTACTTC
CASSVGLAEQETQYF
>NA|TRBV5-1|TRBJ2-4
TGCGCCAGCTCGGGGACCAAAAGGAACATTCAGTACTTC
CASSGTKRNIQYF
>TRBD1|TRBV11-3|TRBJ2-2
TGTGCCAGCAGCTTAGGACAGGGGTCGGCCGGGGAGCTGTTTTTT
CASSLGQGSAGELFF
>NA|TRBV2|TRBJ2-2
TGTGCCAGCAGGAGGGGGTTCGCGAACACCGGGGAGCTGTTTTTT
CASRRGFANTGELFF
>NA|TRBV6-1|TRBJ1-3
TGTGCCAGCAGTGTGGGAGGGCTGCGAGGAAACACCATATATTTT
CASSVGGLRGNTIYF
>TRBD1|TRBV5-6|TRBJ2-3
TGTGCCAGCAGCCGGGACAGGGGGCTTACAGATACGCAGTATTTT
CASSRDRGLTDTQYF
>TRBD2|TRBV30|TRBJ2-7
TGTGCCTGGAGTCCTAGCGGTTACGAGCAGTACTTC
CAWSPSGYEQYF
>TRBD1|TRBV27|TRBJ2-7
TGTGCCAGAGGAGACAGGGTGTTATACTTC
CARGDRVLYF